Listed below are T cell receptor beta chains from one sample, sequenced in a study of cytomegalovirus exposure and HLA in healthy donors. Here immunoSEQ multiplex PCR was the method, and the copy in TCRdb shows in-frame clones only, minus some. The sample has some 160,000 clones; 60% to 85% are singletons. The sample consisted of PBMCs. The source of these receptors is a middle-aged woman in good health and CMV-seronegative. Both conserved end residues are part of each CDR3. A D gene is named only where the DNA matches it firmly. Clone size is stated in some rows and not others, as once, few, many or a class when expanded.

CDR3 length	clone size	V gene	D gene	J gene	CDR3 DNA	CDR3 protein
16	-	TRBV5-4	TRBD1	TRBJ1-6	TGTGCCAGCAGCTTGGAACCGGGACAGGGTTATTCACCCCTCCACTTT	CASSLEPGQGYSPLHF
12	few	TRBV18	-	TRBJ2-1	TGTGCCAGCTCACCCACTTACAATGAGCAGTTCTTC	CASSPTYNEQFF
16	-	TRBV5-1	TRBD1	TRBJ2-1	TGCGCCAGCAGACTAGAGCTCGGGACAGGGGAGGGTGAGCAGTTCTTC	CASRLELGTGEGEQFF
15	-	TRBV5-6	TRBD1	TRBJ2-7	TGTGCCAGCAGCTTGCCCGGGACAGGGTTGAACGAGCAGTACTTC	CASSLPGTGLNEQYF
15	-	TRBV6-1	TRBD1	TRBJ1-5	TGTGCCAGCAGTGAAGGCTTGACAGGGCGGCAGCCCCAGCATTTT	CASSEGLTGRQPQHF
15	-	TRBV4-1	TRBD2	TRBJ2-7	TGCGCCAGCAGCCAAGAAAGTCGGGGAGGGAGCGAGCAGTACTTC	CASSQESRGGSEQYF
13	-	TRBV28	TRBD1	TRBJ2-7	TGTGCCAGCAGACGACAGGGTTCCTACGAGCAGTACTTC	CASRRQGSYEQYF
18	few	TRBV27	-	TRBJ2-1	TGTGCCAGCAGTTCTCGCGGGACTTCCTTAAGCTCCTACAATGAGCAGTTCTTC	CASSSRGTSLSSYNEQFF
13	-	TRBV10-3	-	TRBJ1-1	TGTGCCATCAGTGGGGGACAGAACACTGAAGCTTTCTTT	CAISGGQNTEAFF
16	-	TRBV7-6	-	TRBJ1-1	TGTGCCAGCAGCTCTCAGCCCCGGGGGATTGGCACTGAAGCTTTCTTT	CASSSQPRGIGTEAFF
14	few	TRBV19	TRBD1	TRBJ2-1	TGTGCCAGTAGTACAACAGGGGGCCAACGGGAGCAGTTCTTC	CASSTTGGQREQFF
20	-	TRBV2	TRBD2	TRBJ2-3	TGTGCCAGCAGTGTTCGCGCTGGACGTACTAGCGGGGGGGCCTTAGATACGCAGTATTTT	CASSVRAGRTSGGALDTQYF
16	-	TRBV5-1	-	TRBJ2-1	TGCGCCAGCAGCTTGTTGGGGGGGGGCGAGTACAATGAGCAGTTCTTC	CASSLLGGGEYNEQFF
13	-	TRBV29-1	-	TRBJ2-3	TGCAGCGTTGTAGGCAGGGCCGCAGATACGCAGTATTTT	CSVVGRAADTQYF
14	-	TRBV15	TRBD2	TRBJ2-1	TGTGCCACCAGGGGGACTAGCGGATTCAATGAGCAGTTCTTC	CATRGTSGFNEQFF
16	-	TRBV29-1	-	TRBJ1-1	TGCAGCGTTGTATTGCGGGGATACCCCATGAACACTGAAGCTTTCTTT	CSVVLRGYPMNTEAFF
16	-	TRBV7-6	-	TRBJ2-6	TGTGCCAGCAGCTTAAACCGCGGGGTCGGGGCCAACGTCCTGACTTTC	CASSLNRGVGANVLTF
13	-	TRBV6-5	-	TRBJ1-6	TGTGCCAGCAGTCTCGTGACAGGACTGTCCCTCCACTTT	CASSLVTGLSLHF
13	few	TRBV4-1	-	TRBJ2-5	TGCGCCAGCAGCCGGGGGGGCCCGGAGACCCAGTACTTC	CASSRGGPETQYF
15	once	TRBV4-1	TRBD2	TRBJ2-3	TGCGCCAGCAGCCCGATAGCGGGGAGCACAGATACGCAGTATTTT	CASSPIAGSTDTQYF
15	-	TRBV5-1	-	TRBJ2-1	TGCGCCAGCAGCGGATCTTCCAGACTAGTCAGTGAGCAGTTCTTC	CASSGSSRLVSEQFF
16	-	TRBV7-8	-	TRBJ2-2	TGTGCCAGCAGCTTAGGGCAGGGCCGTGGGGCCGGGGAGCTGTTTTTT	CASSLGQGRGAGELFF
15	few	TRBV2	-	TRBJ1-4	TGTGCCAGCAGTTTTACTAGCAATGGGGATGAAAAACTGTTTTTT	CASSFTSNGDEKLFF
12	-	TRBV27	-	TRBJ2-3	TGTGCCAGTTCCCCTAGCTCCCTTAAGCAGTATTTT	CASSPSSLKQYF
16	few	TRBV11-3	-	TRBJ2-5	TGTGCCAGCACCGTGGGCCCAAGGGGGGGGGAAGAGACCCAGTACTTC	CASTVGPRGGEETQYF
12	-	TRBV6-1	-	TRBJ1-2	TGTGCCAGCAGAAGCCTTAACTATGGCTACACCTTC	CASRSLNYGYTF